Below are 7 T cell receptor beta chains sequenced from a single sample in a study of blood T cells in healthy people across ages. Primers used in a second PCR of roughly 7 to 12 cycles were a sample-barcoded 5' primer and a J-beta primer mix. From the 5' RACE reads, TCRdb called clonotypes with MiXCR, one entry per CDR3 protein. The table lists about 730,000 distinct CDR3 sequences, roughly 47% of them singletons. Source material: blood. These receptors all come from a woman aged 60-70 years in good health.

This clonotype was observed a handful of times. The genes are TRBV18 and TRBJ2-5; D may be TRBD2 (7 bases). V lost 5 bases, J lost 1 base, and 17 bases lay in between. Germline assignment: CDR1 KGHSH and CDR2 LQKENI. This CDR3 spans 16 amino acids. The CDR3, as DNA: TGTGCCAGCTCATGGTCGAAGGGGGGGACCCAAGAGACCCAGTACTTC. Its protein product is CASSWSKGGTQETQYF.

The V gene is TRBV27, the J gene TRBJ2-3; 13 bases line up with TRBD2. Unmatched junction bases numbered 9, after V lost 5 bases and J lost 4 bases. Germline V gene lookup returns CDR1 MNHEY and CDR2 SMNVEV (reference sequence). The CDR3 totals 17 residues. The CDR3 region is CASSPRLAGGGPDTQYF. Here the CDR3 DNA reads TGTGCCAGCAGTCCTAGACTAGCGGGAGGAGGACCAGATACGCAGTATTTT.

This clonotype was recorded only once. The chain recombines TRBV20-1 with TRBJ2-3, with 8 bases matching TRBD2. The CDR3 sequence is 12 residues long. The V and J ends lost 6 bases and 5 bases, in that order; junction bases with no gene match: 4. Germline CDR1 is DFQATT and CDR2 is SNEGSKA (reference sequence). CDR3 DNA sequence: TGCAGTGCCCGGGGGGGGGTAGATACGCAGTATTTT. It is translated as CSARGGVDTQYF.

The table lists this clonotype with a few counts. The rearrangement joins TRBV6-2 or TRBV6-3 to TRBJ2-5, with 10 bases identical to TRBD2. Germline V gene data show CDR1 as MNHEY and CDR2 as SVGEGT. The junction had 4 bases not matched to a gene; V was cut back by 2 bases and J by 1 base. The CDR3 runs to 16 residues. The CDR3 region has the DNA TGTGCCAGCAGTTACGTTTCTAGCGGGAGCCAAGAGACCCAGTACTTC. It yields the protein CASSYVSSGSQETQYF.

This clonotype was counted a few times. This rearrangement joins TRBV30 to TRBJ2-7; D is unresolved. CDR1 GTSNPN and CDR2 SVGIG come from the germline V gene (reference sequence). The CDR3 is 13 amino acids. V was trimmed by 4 bases and J by 4 bases, leaving 14 bases between them. The CDR3 coding sequence is TGTGCCTGGAATATGGGAAGGGAATACGAGCAGTACTTC. It codes for CAWNMGREYEQYF.

This clonotype occurred many times. This chain uses TRBV29-1 with TRBJ2-7; the D is unclear. Per germline, CDR1 SQVTM and CDR2 ANQGSEA. The ends were cut back, 7 bases at V and 3 bases at J, with 10 bases in the middle. The CDR3 loop spans 11 amino acids. CDR3 in DNA: TGCAGCGCTCTGTGGGACTACGAGCAGTACTTC. Its translation is CSALWDYEQYF.

The sample holds one count of this clonotype. A much larger clone sits a single nucleotide away, making a read error possible. This rearrangement joins TRBV29-1 to TRBJ2-7; D remains unclear. The better agreement between TRBJ2-5 and the DNA end casts doubt on the J call. Germline CDR1 SQVTM, CDR2 ANQGSEA. The CDR3 has 11 amino acids. The CDR3 region has the DNA TGCAGCGTTGGATTCCTCGAGACCCAGTACTTC. It encodes CSVGFLETQYF.